This T cell receptor (beta chain) stems from a study of blood T cell repertoires in COVID-19. Background on the study: Samples of COVID-19 (acute and convalescent) were obtained from the United States, Italy and Spain. PBMCs, B-cell-depleted T cells, or T cells were the source of the cDNA or gDNA that made up the material.

Per the authors' pipeline: Reference gene primer amplification in the assay estimated nucleated cell counts. Sequenced by immunoSEQ multiplex PCR; TCRdb stores in-frame clones only, minus some. V, J and clone size were drawn from that table, and D and trimming were deduced from the DNA. The sample has some 400,000 clones; about 90% are singletons. It was during active infection that Seattle patients were enrolled and then longitudinally followed. Source material: peripheral blood. This sequence originates from a woman between 55 and 75 years old with COVID-19, enrolled during active disease.

The CDR3 DNA sequence: TGTGCAAGTCGCCTTAAGAGCATTAGCAATCAGCCCCAGCATTTT. It encodes CASRLKSISNQPQHF. This sequence joins TRBV12-2 and TRBJ1-5. TRBV12-2 is a pseudogene locus. CDR3 length: 15 amino acids.